Below are 20 T cell receptor beta chains sequenced from a single sample in a study of shared clonotypes between healthy human individuals. The data were produced by immunoSEQ multiplex PCR, yet TCRdb's version contains in-frame clones alone and is incomplete. The sample carries 500,000 to 650,000 clones, roughly four fifths recorded once. Sequenced: PBMCs. The receptors stem from a woman aged 40 to 50 in good health. Some clones in this sample may be carry-over from other donors' samples.

V and J are TRBV27 and TRBJ2-2; TRBD2 aligns across 12 bases. The CDR3 is 15 amino acids. Germline trimming cut 7 bases from V and 9 bases from J; bases unmatched to any gene: 9. Germline lookup yields CDR1 MNHEY and CDR2 SMNVEV (reference sequence). As DNA, the CDR3 is TGTGCCAGCAAAGGGACTAGCGGGTACTCCTGGGAGCTGTTTTTT. Translation gives CASKGTSGYSWELFF.

This clone was counted between two and nine times. The gene calls are TRBV5-6 and TRBJ1-6, with 8 bases identical to TRBD1. Per germline, CDR1 SGHDT and CDR2 YYEEEE. This CDR3 is built from 13 residues. J gave up 10 bases and V 7 bases, and 7 bases lay outside the gene matches. The CDR3: CASHQGASSPLHF. For the CDR3, the DNA is TGTGCCAGCCATCAGGGGGCATCCTCACCCCTCCACTTT.

The V and J genes are TRBV7-8 and TRBJ2-7, with 10 positions matching TRBD2. The V and J ends lost 4 bases and 2 bases, in that order; junction bases with no gene match: 17. CDR3 length equals 19 residues. Germline V CDR1 and CDR2: SGHVS, FQNEAQ. CDR3 loop: CASSSDLHYGLAVTYEQYF. The CDR3 DNA reads as TGTGCCAGCAGCTCGGACCTCCACTACGGACTAGCGGTCACCTACGAGCAGTACTTC.

The V gene is TRBV2, the J gene TRBJ2-3; D might be TRBD2 (5 bases). CDR3 size: 15 residues. Germline values: CDR1 SNHLY, CDR2 FYNNEI. The V and J ends lost 4 bases and 2 bases respectively, with 13 bases between them. The CDR3 sequence: CASSAGLTTTDTQYF. The CDR3 bases are TGTGCCAGCAGTGCGGGGTTAACCACCACAGATACGCAGTATTTT.

The genes are TRBV7-2 and TRBJ2-1; D is undetermined. Trimming removed 0 bases from V and 9 bases from J, with 12 bases in between. The CDR3 sequence is 14 residues long. In germline, CDR1 is SGHTA, CDR2 FQGNSA. CDR3 DNA: TGTGCCAGCAGCTTAGCGGGCGGTCGCAGTGAGCAGTTCTTC. It translates to CASSLAGGRSEQFF.

This chain uses TRBV18 with TRBJ1-2; D may be TRBD1 (5 bases). This CDR3 has 14 residues. The V and J ends lost 1 base and 2 bases respectively, with 8 bases between them. Germline V CDR1 and CDR2: KGHSH, LQKENI. The CDR3: CASSPQGPNYGYTF. DNA of the CDR3: TGTGCCAGCTCACCACAGGGACCAAACTATGGCTACACCTTC. Supplemented by reference TRBV18 and TRBJ1-2, the full variable domain reads NAGVMQNPRHLVRRRGQEARLRCSPMKGHSHVYWYRQLPEEGLKFMVYLQKENIIDESGMPKERFSAEFPKEGPSILRIQQVVRGDSAAYFCASSPQGPNYGYTFGSGTRLTVV.

The chain's CDR3 is CASSTPGLQRGGYTF. The CDR3, as DNA: TGTGCCAGCAGTACCCCGGGACTTCAACGAGGTGGCTACACCTTC. The chain employs TRBV2 and TRBJ1-2, with D possibly being TRBD1 (5 bases). Between the trimmed V and J ends, which lost 5 bases and 7 bases, there was a span of 20 bases. The germline V gene has CDR1 SNHLY and CDR2 FYNNEI. The CDR3 has 15 amino acids. Drawing the rest from reference TRBV2 and TRBJ1-2, the complete variable domain is EPEVTQTPSHQVTQMGQEVILRCVPISNHLYFYWYRQILGQKVEFLVSFYNNEISEKSEIFDDQFSVERPDGSNFTLKIRSTKLEDSAMYFCASSTPGLQRGGYTFGSGTRLTVV.

This clone was detected ten times or more. The rearrangement joins TRBV7-9 to TRBJ2-3, with 11 nucleotides matching TRBD2. This CDR3 has 14 residues. V was pared by 1 base and J by 9 bases, with 3 bases of the junction left unmatched. Germline CDR1 SEHNR, CDR2 FQNEAQ (reference sequence). The CDR3 bases are TGTGCCAGCAGCTTAGAGGCTAGCGGGAGGACGCAGTATTTT. This sequence encodes CASSLEASGRTQYF.

This chain uses TRBV6-6 with TRBJ1-2; D may be TRBD1 (6 bases). Trimming stripped 7 bases from V and 4 bases from J, with 16 bases between. Germline V gives CDR1 MNHNY, CDR2 SVGAGI (reference sequence). The CDR3 consists of 14 residues. The DNA of the CDR3 is TGTGCCAGCAACGATCAGGGGCAGGGCTATGGCTACACCTTC. Protein product: CASNDQGQGYGYTF.

This clone was detected once. A much larger clone lies a single base off, so this may be a read error. The missing conserved phenylalanine or tryptophan at the end of this CDR3 makes a read error likely. This chain links TRBV9 with TRBJ2-2; 7 bases fit TRBD2. This CDR3 spans 14 amino acids. Trimming removed 0 bases from V and 8 bases from J; junction bases left unmatched: 4. CDR1 is SGDLS and CDR2 is YYNGEE in the germline V gene. The CDR3 loop reads CASSVVPSGGELFS. The CDR3 DNA follows: TGTGCCAGCAGCGTAGTGCCTAGCGGAGGGGAGCTGTTTTCT.

This sequence joins TRBV5-5 and TRBJ2-1, with TRBD1 identical over 7 bases. The CDR3 extends over 16 amino acids. Germline CDR1 reads SGHKS; CDR2 reads YYEKEE (reference sequence). V lost 3 bases, J lost 3 bases, and 9 bases stayed unmatched. The CDR3 DNA follows: TGTGCCAGCAGCTGGTCACCGGGACAGAGCTACAATGAGCAGTTCTTC. It encodes CASSWSPGQSYNEQFF.

This clone was picked up one time. The chain employs TRBV7-6 and TRBJ2-7, with a tentative D call TRBD2 (5 bases). The CDR3 covers 14 residues. Trimming took 1 base from V and 7 from J, leaving 14 bases between them. Germline CDR1 is SGHVS and CDR2 is FNYEAQ. CDR3 amino acids: CASSLGRGFGEQYF. For the CDR3, the DNA is TGTGCCAGCAGCTTAGGTCGGGGATTTGGTGAGCAGTACTTC.

V gene TRBV2 combines with J gene TRBJ2-5, with TRBD1 identical over 8 bases. CDR1 is SNHLY, CDR2 FYNNEI, per germline. V was clipped by 2 bases and J by 7 bases; unmatched bases: 9. CDR3 size: 15 residues. CDR3 nucleotides: TGTGCCAGCAGTGAAACCCGACAGGGGAGAGGGACCCAGTACTTC. This translates into CASSETRQGRGTQYF.

CDR3 DNA sequence: TGTGCCAGCAAACCCGGGACGGAAAAAAACATTCAGTACTTC. Its translation is CASKPGTEKNIQYF. The V call is TRBV19, the J call TRBJ2-4, with D possibly called TRBD1 or TRBD2 (5 bases each). The CDR3 extends over 14 amino acids. CDR1 is LNHDA and CDR2 is SQIVND in the germline V gene (reference sequence). Trimming removed 9 bases at V and 4 bases at J, with 16 bases between. The full variable domain, its missing parts supplied by reference TRBV19 and TRBJ2-4, is DGGITQSPKYLFRKEGQNVTLSCEQNLNHDAMYWYRQDPGQGLRLIYYSQIVNDFQKGDIAEGYSVSREKKESFPLTVTSAQKNPTAFYLCASKPGTEKNIQYFGAGTRLSVL.

This clone was seen more than once but under ten times. The chain joins TRBV5-8 to TRBJ1-1, with a tentative D call TRBD1 (6 bases). This CDR3 contains 14 residues. Germline V gene lookup returns CDR1 SGHTS and CDR2 YDEGEE. The germline V and J ends were trimmed by 2 bases and 3 bases, with 11 bases remaining between them. The CDR3 is CASSFQGIHTEAFF. CDR3 nucleotides: TGTGCCAGCAGCTTCCAGGGGATCCACACTGAAGCTTTCTTT.

CDR3 sequence (DNA): TGTGCCAGCAGCTCGTCGGGATATGGTGGCTACACCTTC. Its translation is CASSSSGYGGYTF. The gene calls are TRBV7-9 and TRBJ1-2; no clear D. The CDR3 extends over 13 amino acids. CDR1 and CDR2 from the germline V gene are SEHNR and FQNEAQ (reference sequence). V was clipped by 4 bases and J by 7 bases, with 13 bases between them.

The chain uses TRBV28 and TRBJ2-6; D might be TRBD1 (5 bases). Germline-derived CDR1 and CDR2 are MDHEN and SYDVKM. V lost 3 bases and J 4 bases, leaving 10 bases between the germline ends. The CDR3 is 15 amino acids. The CDR3 spells CASSFVRQGANVLTF. The CDR3 nucleotides are TGTGCCAGCAGTTTTGTCAGACAGGGGGCCAACGTCCTGACTTTC.

This clone was seen more than once but under ten times. The gene calls are TRBV30 and TRBJ2-1, with D possibly matching TRBD1 (5 bases). V shed 0 bases and J shed 4 bases, with 7 bases lying between them. CDR3 size: 13 residues. Germline V gene sequence: CDR1 GTSNPN, CDR2 SVGIG (reference sequence). The CDR3, as DNA: TGTGCCTGGAGTGTCCGACAGTACAATGAGCAGTTCTTC. Translated, it gives CAWSVRQYNEQFF.

This clone was seen repeatedly, ten times or more. The gene calls are TRBV28 and TRBJ2-1; 10 nucleotides line up with TRBD2. From germline, CDR1 is MDHEN and CDR2 SYDVKM. The CDR3 is 12 residues long. V gave up 3 bases and J gave up 11 bases; unmatched junction bases: 1. In DNA, the CDR3 is TGTGCCAGCAGTTTGGGACTAGCGCAGCAGTTCTTC. This gives the protein CASSLGLAQQFF.

The rearrangement links TRBV7-2 to TRBJ2-2; tentative D call: TRBD1 (5 bases). Germline V gene data show CDR1 as SGHTA and CDR2 as FQGNSA. Trimming pared 4 bases from V and 0 bases from J, leaving 6 bases between. The CDR3 extends over 14 amino acids. The CDR3 coding sequence is TGTGCCAGCAGCTCCAGGGCGAACACCGGGGAGCTGTTTTTT. Residues: CASSSRANTGELFF.